What follows are 22 T cell receptor beta chains derived from one specimen sequenced in a study of identical twins. TCRdb redid the calling of the 5' RACE reads with MiXCR, one entry per CDR3 protein. Of nearly 900,000 distinct CDR3 sequences in the sample, about 12% are singletons; the top ten hold under 2%. The same data also contributed to another study, on yellow fever vaccine responses in identical twins.

Specimen: PBMCs. Receptors were obtained from a woman between 18 and 30 years old in good health.

This clonotype was counted between two and nine times. The gene calls are TRBV7-8 and TRBJ2-7; 7 bases map to TRBD2. Germline V gives CDR1 SGHVS, CDR2 FQNEAQ. The CDR3 is made up of 15 amino acids. Trimming cost V 1 base and J 5 bases; bases outside gene matches: 8. The CDR3 sequence: CASSLGGGVGDEQYF. The CDR3 DNA reads as TGTGCCAGCAGCTTAGGTGGGGGGGTTGGCGACGAGCAGTACTTC.

Ten or more counts support this clonotype. V gene TRBV5-1 combines with J gene TRBJ1-1; TRBD1 agrees at 12 bases. Germline loops: CDR1 SGHRS, CDR2 YFSETQ. This CDR3 spans 15 amino acids. Trimming cost V 4 bases and J 0 bases; bases outside gene matches: 1. The CDR3 region has the DNA TGCGCCAGCAGCCGGGACAGGGGGCTGAACACTGAAGCTTTCTTT. Encoded protein: CASSRDRGLNTEAFF. The whole variable domain, filled in from reference TRBV5-1 and TRBJ1-1, reads KAGVTQTPRYLIKTRGQQVTLSCSPISGHRSVSWYQQTPGQGLQFLFEYFSETQRNKGNFPGRFSGRQFSNSRSEMNVSTLELGDSALYLCASSRDRGLNTEAFFGQGTRLTVV.

The table lists this clonotype with many counts. V usage is TRBV6-5 and J usage is TRBJ2-3; 7 bases align to TRBD1. This CDR3 has 15 residues. Germline values: CDR1 MNHEY, CDR2 SVGAGI. After removal of 0 bases from V and 5 bases from J, the junction contained 5 bases not matched to a gene. CDR3 residues: CASSYSGQGVDTQYF. CDR3 nucleotides: TGTGCCAGCAGTTACTCCGGCCAGGGGGTAGATACGCAGTATTTT.

In this sample, this clonotype turned up a few times. The V gene is TRBV20-1, the J gene TRBJ1-2; D perhaps matches TRBD1 (6 bases). V shed 1 base and J shed 4 bases, with 10 bases lying between them. Per germline, CDR1 DFQATT and CDR2 SNEGSKA (reference sequence). The CDR3 consists of 13 residues. The CDR3 spells CSARVTGSYGYTF. DNA of the CDR3: TGCAGTGCTAGAGTGACAGGCTCCTATGGCTACACCTTC.

The J gene is TRBJ1-1, the V gene TRBV12-3 or TRBV12-4; D may be TRBD1 (6 bases). This CDR3 has 15 residues. Trimming removed 2 bases at V and 5 bases at J, with 15 bases between. CDR3 loop: CASSLTGIQRTEAFF. The CDR3 nucleotides are TGTGCCAGCAGTTTAACAGGGATTCAAAGGACTGAAGCTTTCTTT.

This clonotype was counted between two and nine times. This chain joins TRBV10-3 and TRBJ1-2, with D hard to call. Germline loops: CDR1 ENHRY, CDR2 SYGVKD. CDR3 length equals 15 residues. Between the trimmed V and J ends, which lost 3 bases and 1 base, there was a span of 12 bases. CDR3 loop: CAISDQNDDNYGYTF. DNA of the CDR3: TGTGCCATCAGTGACCAGAACGATGATAACTATGGCTACACCTTC.

The chain has TRBV20-1 and TRBJ2-5; 7 nucleotides line up with TRBD2. Trimming cost V 6 bases and J 4 bases; bases outside gene matches: 11. Germline lookup yields CDR1 DFQATT and CDR2 SNEGSKA (reference sequence). This CDR3 comprises 14 residues. The CDR3 DNA sequence: TGCAGTGCAACGACTAGCCCCCTTGTAGAGACCCAGTACTTC. This sequence encodes CSATTSPLVETQYF.

This clonotype came up a few times. This chain joins TRBV5-1 and TRBJ2-7; 9 positions agree with TRBD1. CDR1 is SGHRS and CDR2 is YFSETQ in the germline V gene. The length of the CDR3 is 17 residues. The J segment lost 4 bases and the V segment lost 4 bases, leaving 15 bases of the junction unmatched. CDR3: CASSPPLGQGHPYEQYF. For the CDR3, the DNA is TGCGCCAGCAGCCCTCCGCTGGGACAGGGTCATCCATACGAGCAGTACTTC.

This clonotype has just a few counts. This chain joins TRBV11-1 and TRBJ2-1; 9 positions agree with TRBD2. V trimming: 8 bases; J trimming: 2 bases; junction bases outside the gene matches: 10. The CDR3 length is 16 residues. Germline CDR1 SGHAT, CDR2 FQDESV (reference sequence). CDR3 sequence (DNA): TGTGCCAGCGGACACAAGGGCGGGAGGGCCTACAATGAGCAGTTCTTC. Translating gives CASGHKGGRAYNEQFF.

This clonotype has a count of ten or more. This chain links TRBV10-3 with TRBJ1-1; 9 nucleotides line up with TRBD1. Germline assignment: CDR1 ENHRY and CDR2 SYGVKD. V lost 6 bases to trimming and J lost 4 bases; unmatched junction nucleotides: 6. The CDR3 length is 14 residues. The DNA for the CDR3 is TGTGCCATCAGCGGGACAGGGAGGATCACTGAAGCTTTCTTT. Protein sequence: CAISGTGRITEAFF.

The V and J genes are TRBV20-1 and TRBJ2-1; 8 bases are shared with TRBD1. Per germline, CDR1 DFQATT and CDR2 SNEGSKA (reference sequence). The V segment lost 6 bases and the J segment 5 bases; nucleotides outside the gene matches: 6. The CDR3 length is 13 residues. CDR3 sequence reads: CSASGQADNEQFF. CDR3 nucleotides: TGCAGTGCCTCGGGACAGGCGGACAATGAGCAGTTCTTC.

CDR3 loop: CSARGQGRDEQFF. CDR3 nucleotide sequence: TGCAGTGCTAGAGGACAGGGGCGGGATGAGCAGTTCTTC. The genes are TRBV20-1 and TRBJ2-1; TRBD1 aligns across 8 bases. Germline V CDR1 and CDR2: DFQATT, SNEGSKA (reference sequence). The CDR3 spans 13 residues. V shed 1 base, J shed 8 bases, and the junction held 4 bases outside the gene matches.

Many counts were recorded for this clonotype. The gene calls are TRBV28 and TRBJ2-7; 9 bases agree with TRBD2. The V and J ends lost 6 bases and 5 bases, in that order; junction bases with no gene match: 8. CDR1 and CDR2 (germline): MDHEN, SYDVKM. The CDR3 has 14 residues. CDR3 sequence: CASSLAGANDEQYF. CDR3 bases: TGTGCCAGCAGCTTAGCGGGAGCAAATGACGAGCAGTACTTC.

The chain uses TRBV7-8 and TRBJ2-3, with 13 bases fitting TRBD2. The CDR3 runs to 16 residues. Germline loops: CDR1 SGHVS, CDR2 FQNEAQ. With V trimmed by 8 bases and J by 6 bases, 11 bases remained unmatched. The CDR3, as DNA: TGTGCCAGCGCTCCATGGACTAGCGGGGGTAGGGATACGCAGTATTTT. Its translation: CASAPWTSGGRDTQYF.

This clonotype was seen a handful of times. The chain is built from TRBV4-1 and TRBJ1-2, with D possibly being TRBD1 (6 bases). Germline V gene data show CDR1 as MGHRA and CDR2 as YSYEKL. Deletions cut 1 base from V and 7 bases from J, with 28 bases between. This CDR3 spans 19 amino acids. CDR3 sequence: CASSQAPLRDNSPPRGYTF. The DNA for the CDR3 is TGCGCCAGCAGCCAAGCACCACTCCGGGACAACTCCCCTCCTCGTGGCTACACCTTC.

The rearrangement uses TRBV7-2 and TRBJ2-3, with 9 bases that match TRBD2. The CDR3 spans 18 residues. V shed 1 base and J 2 bases; nucleotides not matched to a gene: 10. Germline V CDR1 and CDR2: SGHTA, FQGNSA. The chain's CDR3 is CASSLGPAGGPITDTQYF. CDR3 sequence (DNA): TGTGCCAGCAGCTTAGGGCCGGCGGGAGGGCCAATCACAGATACGCAGTATTTT. The full variable domain, completed using reference TRBV7-2 and TRBJ2-3, is GAGVSQSPSNKVTEKGKDVELRCDPISGHTALYWYRQSLGQGLEFLIYFQGNSAPDKSGLPSDRFSAERTGGSVSTLTIQRTQQEDSAVYLCASSLGPAGGPITDTQYFGPGTRLTVL.

V usage is TRBV20-1 and J usage is TRBJ2-3, with 7 nucleotides matching TRBD2. The CDR3 runs to 15 residues. Germline CDR1 DFQATT, CDR2 SNEGSKA (reference sequence). The V and J ends lost 3 bases and 3 bases, in that order; junction bases with no gene match: 9. CDR3 bases: TGCAGTGCTAGTCCGGGGGGAGGGCCGACAGATACGCAGTATTTT. Translating gives CSASPGGGPTDTQYF.

A few counts support this clonotype. The J gene is TRBJ2-5, the V gene TRBV7-9, with 7 bases that match TRBD1. Per the germline V gene, CDR1 is SEHNR and CDR2 is FQNEAQ (reference sequence). The ends lost 4 bases at V and 2 bases at J; junction bases unmatched: 7. The CDR3 has 15 residues. The CDR3 spells CASSYRGQQQETQYF. The CDR3 nucleotides read TGTGCCAGCAGCTACAGGGGCCAACAGCAAGAGACCCAGTACTTC.

This clonotype appeared a few times. The rearrangement uses TRBV5-1 and TRBJ1-4; TRBD1 matches at 10 bases. This CDR3 is 16 amino acids long. CDR1 and CDR2 (germline): SGHRS, YFSETQ. J was trimmed by 8 bases and V by 1 base; bases with no gene match: 8. CDR3 loop: CASSLSGQGKTEKLFF. CDR3 DNA sequence: TGCGCCAGCAGCTTGTCGGGACAGGGGAAAACGGAAAAACTGTTTTTT.

Ten or more counts support this clonotype. The V and J genes are TRBV6-1 and TRBJ1-6; possible D gene TRBD1, 5 bases. Per the germline V gene, CDR1 is MNHNS and CDR2 is SASEGT. The CDR3 extends over 13 amino acids. The CDR3 protein is CSTASSYNSPLHF. DNA for the CDR3: TGTTCGACAGCGAGCTCCTATAATTCACCCCTCCACTTT.

Many counts were recorded for this clonotype. V is TRBV2 and J is TRBJ1-1; D unclear. V was pared by 11 bases and J by 0 bases, with 13 bases between. Germline V CDR1 and CDR2: SNHLY, FYNNEI. The CDR3 consists of 13 residues. For the CDR3, the DNA is TGTGCCGGGCAGACCGGAATGAACACTGAAGCTTTCTTT. It codes for CAGQTGMNTEAFF.

This clonotype was observed at least ten times. V gene TRBV12-3 or TRBV12-4 combines with J gene TRBJ2-1, with 13 nucleotides matching TRBD2. The CDR3 contains 15 residues. The J segment lost 7 bases and the V segment lost 6 bases, leaving 6 bases of the junction unmatched. CDR3 in amino acids: CASSTLAGGLNEQFF. The CDR3 nucleotides are TGTGCCAGCAGCACACTAGCGGGGGGGCTGAATGAGCAGTTCTTC.